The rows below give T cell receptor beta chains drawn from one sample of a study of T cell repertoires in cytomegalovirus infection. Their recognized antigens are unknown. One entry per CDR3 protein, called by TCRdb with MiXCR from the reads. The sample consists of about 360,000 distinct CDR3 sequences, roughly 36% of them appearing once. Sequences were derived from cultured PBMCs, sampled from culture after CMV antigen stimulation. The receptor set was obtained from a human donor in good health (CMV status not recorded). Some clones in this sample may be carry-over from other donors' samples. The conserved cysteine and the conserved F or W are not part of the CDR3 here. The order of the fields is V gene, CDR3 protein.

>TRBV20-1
SAGQGTLYGYT
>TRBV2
ASREAPGGRGNEQF
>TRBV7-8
ASSAARQGEDQETQY
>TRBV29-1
SVGLVIGEQF
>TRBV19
ASSILASGSKNIQY
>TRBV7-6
ASSATGGPAGDSDTQY
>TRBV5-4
ASSFQMGEDTQY
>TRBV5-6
ASSGSGTVISYEQY
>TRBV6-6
ASSTSPREMNEQF
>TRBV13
ASSLTGLSSFFQNTEAF